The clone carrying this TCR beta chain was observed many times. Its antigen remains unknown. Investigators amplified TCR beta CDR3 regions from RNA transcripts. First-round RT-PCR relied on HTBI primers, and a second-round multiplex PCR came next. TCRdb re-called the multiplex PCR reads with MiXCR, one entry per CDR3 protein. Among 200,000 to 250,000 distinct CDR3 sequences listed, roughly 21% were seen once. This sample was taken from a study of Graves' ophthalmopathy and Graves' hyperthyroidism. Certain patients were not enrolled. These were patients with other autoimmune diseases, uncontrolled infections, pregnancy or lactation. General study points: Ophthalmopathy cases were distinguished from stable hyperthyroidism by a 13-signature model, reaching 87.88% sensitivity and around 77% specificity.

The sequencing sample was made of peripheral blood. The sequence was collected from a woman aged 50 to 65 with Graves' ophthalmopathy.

The CDR3 here is CATGARHQRTKNIQYF. CDR3 nucleotides: TGTGCCACCGGGGCGAGACACCAGCGGACCAAAAACATTCAGTACTTC. The chain has TRBV24-1 and TRBJ2-4, with D tentatively TRBD1 or TRBD2 (5 bases each). This CDR3 contains 16 residues. Looked up from germline, CDR1 is KGHDR and CDR2 is SFDVKD. The V and J ends lost 9 bases and 2 bases respectively, with 19 bases between them.